The 5 T cell receptor beta chains presented below share a single source sample, sequenced in a study of cytomegalovirus exposure and HLA in healthy donors. The primer mix had 60 Vbeta and 13 Jbeta primers. Libraries were prepared by immunoSEQ multiplex PCR; TCRdb keeps only in-frame clonotypes and omits some of them. The sample yields 150,000 to 200,000 clones, under 85% seen once. Sample: PBMCs. All receptors come from a young man in good health and CMV-seronegative.

The chain recombines TRBV5-1 with TRBJ2-1, with 9 bases identical to TRBD2. With 0 bases clipped from V and 12 bases from J, the junction kept 7 bases outside the gene matches. From germline, CDR1 is SGHRS and CDR2 YFSETQ. This CDR3 contains 14 residues. The CDR3 loop reads CASSLVREGLGQFF. The CDR3 nucleotides read TGCGCCAGCAGCTTGGTGCGGGAGGGCCTCGGGCAGTTCTTC.

This clone was detected a few times. V and J are TRBV5-1 and TRBJ2-7; no reliable D call. CDR1 is SGHRS and CDR2 is YFSETQ in the germline V gene. CDR3 length: 15 amino acids. The germline V and J ends were trimmed by 0 bases and 0 bases, with 10 bases remaining between them. CDR3 residues: CASSLEPGLSYEQYF. DNA of the CDR3: TGCGCCAGCAGCTTGGAACCAGGTCTCTCCTACGAGCAGTACTTC. The full variable domain, in which reference TRBV5-1 and TRBJ2-7 provide the parts outside the CDR3, is KAGVTQTPRYLIKTRGQQVTLSCSPISGHRSVSWYQQTPGQGLQFLFEYFSETQRNKGNFPGRFSGRQFSNSRSEMNVSTLELGDSALYLCASSLEPGLSYEQYFGPGTRLTVT.

V gene TRBV5-6 combines with J gene TRBJ1-1; D is perhaps TRBD1 (6 bases). Germline CDR1 is SGHDT and CDR2 is YYEEEE. The CDR3 loop spans 19 amino acids. The V end was cut by 0 bases, the J end by 7 bases, with 28 bases between. As DNA, the CDR3 is TGTGCCAGCAGCTTGGCATTCTGGCAGGGGCGGTCTCAGGGCTATGAAGCTTTCTTT. The encoded protein is CASSLAFWQGRSQGYEAFF.

V usage is TRBV7-9 and J usage is TRBJ1-5; D may be TRBD1 (6 bases). Trimming shortened V by 3 bases and J by 1 base, and 7 bases separated the two germline ends. Germline values: CDR1 SEHNR, CDR2 FQNEAQ (reference sequence). The CDR3 loop spans 14 amino acids. Here the CDR3 DNA reads TGTGCCAGCAGCTTGGACAGCAGCAATCAGCCCCAGCATTTT. Encoded protein: CASSLDSSNQPQHF.

The chain employs TRBV28 and TRBJ1-4, with D possibly matching TRBD1 (5 bases). Trimming removed 6 bases from V and 5 bases from J, with 16 bases in between. This CDR3 spans 15 amino acids. Looked up from germline, CDR1 is MDHEN and CDR2 is SYDVKM. CDR3 protein: CASSRRGGRNEKLFF. CDR3 DNA sequence: TGTGCCAGCAGCCGCCGGGGGGGGAGAAATGAAAAACTGTTTTTT.